A selection of T cell receptor beta chains follows, all from one sample in a study of immune cell composition in non-small cell lung cancer. Profiled with immunoSEQ multiplex PCR; TCRdb holds only in-frame clones, not every one. The sample lists about 6,000 clones, around 71% occurring once. Material: non-adjacent lung tissue. All receptors come from a human donor with non-small cell lung cancer. Both conserved end residues are part of each CDR3. A D gene is named only where the DNA matches it firmly. Clone size is given for some rows only: seen once, a few or many times, or a class if the clone is expanded.

d_call: TRBD1; cdr3_length: 13; clone_size: NA; j_call: TRBJ1-2; v_call: TRBV10-3; cdr3_nt: TGTGCCATCAGCGAGGGACAGAGCTATGGCTACACCTTC; cdr3_aa: CAISEGQSYGYTF
d_call: TRBD2; cdr3_length: 15; clone_size: NA; j_call: TRBJ2-5; v_call: TRBV9; cdr3_nt: TGTGCCAGCAGCCCCGCGGGGGGGCCCCAAGAGACCCAGTACTTC; cdr3_aa: CASSPAGGPQETQYF
d_call: NA; cdr3_length: 14; clone_size: NA; j_call: TRBJ2-5; v_call: TRBV15; cdr3_nt: TGTGCCACCAGCGGGCGGGCCCCTCAAGAGACCCAGTACTTC; cdr3_aa: CATSGRAPQETQYF
d_call: TRBD1; cdr3_length: 17; clone_size: NA; j_call: TRBJ1-1; v_call: TRBV18; cdr3_nt: TGTGCCAGCTCACCTACAGGGGATGGTCGTAGGAACACTGAAGCTTTCTTT; cdr3_aa: CASSPTGDGRRNTEAFF
d_call: TRBD2; cdr3_length: 19; clone_size: NA; j_call: TRBJ2-3; v_call: TRBV4-3; cdr3_nt: TGCGCCAGCAGCCAATTCCGAGGGACTAGCGGGGTGTTCCCAGATACGCAGTATTTT; cdr3_aa: CASSQFRGTSGVFPDTQYF
d_call: NA; cdr3_length: 15; clone_size: NA; j_call: TRBJ2-3; v_call: TRBV9; cdr3_nt: TGTGCCAGCAGCCCCCGGGACTCCACCGAATATACGCAGTATTTT; cdr3_aa: CASSPRDSTEYTQYF
d_call: TRBD2; cdr3_length: 15; clone_size: NA; j_call: TRBJ2-3; v_call: TRBV2; cdr3_nt: TGTGCCAGCAGTGCCGGGACTAGTGCCACAGATACGCAGTATTTT; cdr3_aa: CASSAGTSATDTQYF
d_call: TRBD2; cdr3_length: 16; clone_size: NA; j_call: TRBJ2-3; v_call: TRBV28; cdr3_nt: TGTGCCAGCACTACGGGAGGGGCGCAAGGCACAGATACGCAGTATTTT; cdr3_aa: CASTTGGAQGTDTQYF
d_call: TRBD1; cdr3_length: 14; clone_size: NA; j_call: TRBJ1-2; v_call: TRBV6-5; cdr3_nt: TGTGCCAGCAGCCGACAGGGAGGAGGCTATGGCTACACCTTC; cdr3_aa: CASSRQGGGYGYTF
d_call: NA; cdr3_length: 15; clone_size: NA; j_call: TRBJ2-1; v_call: TRBV28; cdr3_nt: TGTGCCAGCTCGGGACTTGGAAGTCCAAATGATGAGCAGTTCTTC; cdr3_aa: CASSGLGSPNDEQFF
d_call: NA; cdr3_length: 13; clone_size: few; j_call: TRBJ1-6; v_call: TRBV28; cdr3_nt: TGTGCCAGCAATCCTAGTGGAAATTCACCCCTCCACTTT; cdr3_aa: CASNPSGNSPLHF
d_call: TRBD1; cdr3_length: 19; clone_size: NA; j_call: TRBJ2-1; v_call: TRBV11-2; cdr3_nt: TGTGCCAGCAGCTCAAAAAGCCTTCGAGGGGACAGGGTCCTTTTAGAGCAGTTCTTC; cdr3_aa: CASSSKSLRGDRVLLEQFF
d_call: NA; cdr3_length: 13; clone_size: NA; j_call: TRBJ1-6; v_call: TRBV28; cdr3_nt: TGTGCCAGCCGCACCTCCGGGAATTCACCCCTCCACTTT; cdr3_aa: CASRTSGNSPLHF
d_call: NA; cdr3_length: 15; clone_size: NA; j_call: TRBJ2-2; v_call: TRBV7-2; cdr3_nt: TGTGCCAGCAGCTTCACGGAGTCGAACACCGGGGAGCTGTTTTTT; cdr3_aa: CASSFTESNTGELFF
d_call: NA; cdr3_length: 13; clone_size: NA; j_call: TRBJ2-3; v_call: TRBV5-6; cdr3_nt: TGTGCCAGCAGCCTCCTCTTTCCAGATACGCAGTATTTT; cdr3_aa: CASSLLFPDTQYF
d_call: NA; cdr3_length: 17; clone_size: NA; j_call: TRBJ2-3; v_call: TRBV5-5; cdr3_nt: TGTGCCAGCAGCCAAGTGGGGGCGGGGGATACCACAGATACGCAGTATTTT; cdr3_aa: CASSQVGAGDTTDTQYF
d_call: NA; cdr3_length: 14; clone_size: NA; j_call: TRBJ1-2; v_call: TRBV6-1; cdr3_nt: TGTGCCAGCAGCACCAGACAGTTATCCTATGGCTACACCTTC; cdr3_aa: CASSTRQLSYGYTF
d_call: TRBD1; cdr3_length: 14; clone_size: NA; j_call: TRBJ1-5; v_call: TRBV18; cdr3_nt: TGTGCCAGCTCGCGTGACAGGGAGAATCAGCCCCAGCATTTT; cdr3_aa: CASSRDRENQPQHF
d_call: TRBD1; cdr3_length: 16; clone_size: NA; j_call: TRBJ1-5; v_call: TRBV7-8; cdr3_nt: TGTGCCAGCAGCTTAGCGCTGGGACAGGTAAACCAGCCCCAGCATTTT; cdr3_aa: CASSLALGQVNQPQHF
d_call: NA; cdr3_length: 13; clone_size: NA; j_call: TRBJ2-7; v_call: TRBV7-7; cdr3_nt: TGTGCTAGCAGCTTAGGATTGGGAGACGAGCAGTACTTC; cdr3_aa: CASSLGLGDEQYF
d_call: NA; cdr3_length: 15; clone_size: few; j_call: TRBJ1-1; v_call: TRBV7-9; cdr3_nt: TGTGCCAGCAGCCGTATCGTCGCTATGAACACTGAAGCTTTCTTT; cdr3_aa: CASSRIVAMNTEAFF
d_call: TRBD1; cdr3_length: 15; clone_size: NA; j_call: TRBJ1-4; v_call: TRBV7-2; cdr3_nt: TGTGCCAGCAGCTCTCAGGGGGTCGGCGGTGAAAAACTGTTTTTT; cdr3_aa: CASSSQGVGGEKLFF
d_call: NA; cdr3_length: 15; clone_size: NA; j_call: TRBJ2-7; v_call: TRBV4-1; cdr3_nt: TGCGCCAGCAGCCAGGGTGCGACGGGAACCTACGAGCAGTACTTC; cdr3_aa: CASSQGATGTYEQYF
d_call: TRBD1; cdr3_length: 13; clone_size: NA; j_call: TRBJ1-2; v_call: TRBV28; cdr3_nt: TGTGCCGGCGGACAGGGCCTCAACTATGGCTACACCTTC; cdr3_aa: CAGGQGLNYGYTF
d_call: TRBD1; cdr3_length: 14; clone_size: few; j_call: TRBJ1-6; v_call: TRBV4-2; cdr3_nt: TGTGCCAGCAGCCTGGGACAGTCTAATTCACCCCTCCACTTT; cdr3_aa: CASSLGQSNSPLHF
d_call: NA; cdr3_length: 14; clone_size: NA; j_call: TRBJ1-1; v_call: TRBV19; cdr3_nt: TGTGCCAGTAGTCCCGTCGGGGGGAACACTGAAGCTTTCTTT; cdr3_aa: CASSPVGGNTEAFF
d_call: NA; cdr3_length: 16; clone_size: NA; j_call: TRBJ1-2; v_call: TRBV11-2; cdr3_nt: TGTGCCAGCAGCTTAGTTGGGGCAGGGGTTAACTATGGCTACACCTTC; cdr3_aa: CASSLVGAGVNYGYTF
d_call: TRBD1; cdr3_length: 15; clone_size: NA; j_call: TRBJ2-7; v_call: TRBV11-3; cdr3_nt: TGTGCCAGCAGCCAATCCGGGACAGACTCCTACGAGCAGTACTTC; cdr3_aa: CASSQSGTDSYEQYF
d_call: TRBD1; cdr3_length: 17; clone_size: NA; j_call: TRBJ1-2; v_call: TRBV4-1; cdr3_nt: TGCGCCAGCAGCCCCAGGGGTAGGGACAGGCTCCTCTATGGCTACACCTTC; cdr3_aa: CASSPRGRDRLLYGYTF
d_call: NA; cdr3_length: 12; clone_size: NA; j_call: TRBJ1-6; v_call: TRBV7-9; cdr3_nt: TGTGCCAGCAGCCCGCCCAACACACCCCTCCACTTT; cdr3_aa: CASSPPNTPLHF
d_call: TRBD1; cdr3_length: 14; clone_size: NA; j_call: TRBJ1-2; v_call: TRBV5-4; cdr3_nt: TGTGCCAGCAGTTTTGACAGGGGCGGGGGTGGCTACACCTTC; cdr3_aa: CASSFDRGGGGYTF
d_call: NA; cdr3_length: 15; clone_size: NA; j_call: TRBJ2-3; v_call: TRBV5-5; cdr3_nt: TGTGCCAGCAGCTCGAGTGGCCAGAGGGCAGATACGCAGTATTTT; cdr3_aa: CASSSSGQRADTQYF
d_call: TRBD2; cdr3_length: 18; clone_size: NA; j_call: TRBJ2-3; v_call: TRBV18; cdr3_nt: TGTGCCAGCTCACCAAAGCCGACTAGCGGGGGTAGCACAGATACGCAGTATTTT; cdr3_aa: CASSPKPTSGGSTDTQYF
d_call: NA; cdr3_length: 13; clone_size: NA; j_call: TRBJ2-7; v_call: TRBV9; cdr3_nt: TGTGCCAGCAGCGTAGGCTGGAGCCACGAGCAGTACTTC; cdr3_aa: CASSVGWSHEQYF
d_call: NA; cdr3_length: 14; clone_size: NA; j_call: TRBJ2-7; v_call: TRBV4-3; cdr3_nt: TGCGCCAGCAGCCAAAGGGGGGGTTCCTACGAGCAGTACTTC; cdr3_aa: CASSQRGGSYEQYF
d_call: NA; cdr3_length: 12; clone_size: NA; j_call: TRBJ1-1; v_call: TRBV5-6; cdr3_nt: TGTGCCAGCAGCTTGCGGGGTAATGAAGCTTTCTTT; cdr3_aa: CASSLRGNEAFF
d_call: TRBD1; cdr3_length: 17; clone_size: NA; j_call: TRBJ1-2; v_call: TRBV5-8; cdr3_nt: TGTGCCAGCAGCTTTTACCTCGGACAGGGAACCAACTATGGCTACACCTTC; cdr3_aa: CASSFYLGQGTNYGYTF
d_call: NA; cdr3_length: 15; clone_size: few; j_call: TRBJ1-2; v_call: TRBV9; cdr3_nt: TGTGCCAGCAGGAGGTTTCCCGCCTTTAACTATGGCTACACCTTC; cdr3_aa: CASRRFPAFNYGYTF
d_call: TRBD2; cdr3_length: 13; clone_size: NA; j_call: TRBJ2-1; v_call: TRBV11-3; cdr3_nt: TGTGCCAGCAGCTTACGGGGAGGGGATGAGCAGTTCTTC; cdr3_aa: CASSLRGGDEQFF
d_call: TRBD1; cdr3_length: 13; clone_size: NA; j_call: TRBJ2-5; v_call: TRBV7-2; cdr3_nt: TGTGCCAGCAGCTTTAACAGGGGCGAGACCCAGTACTTC; cdr3_aa: CASSFNRGETQYF
d_call: NA; cdr3_length: 17; clone_size: NA; j_call: TRBJ1-2; v_call: TRBV5-8; cdr3_nt: TGTGCCAGCAGCTTGGGAGCCGGAGGGTTGTTCAACTATGGCTACACCTTC; cdr3_aa: CASSLGAGGLFNYGYTF
d_call: NA; cdr3_length: 14; clone_size: NA; j_call: TRBJ1-4; v_call: TRBV28; cdr3_nt: TGTGCCAGCATCCCCGGCGGAACTAATGAAAAACTGTTTTTT; cdr3_aa: CASIPGGTNEKLFF
d_call: NA; cdr3_length: 14; clone_size: NA; j_call: TRBJ1-1; v_call: TRBV5-4; cdr3_nt: TGTGCCAGCAGCCTCGGGGTCATGAACACTGAAGCTTTCTTT; cdr3_aa: CASSLGVMNTEAFF
d_call: NA; cdr3_length: 13; clone_size: NA; j_call: TRBJ1-1; v_call: TRBV19; cdr3_nt: TGTGCCAGTAGTATGGCCAGGGACACTGAAGCTTTCTTT; cdr3_aa: CASSMARDTEAFF
d_call: TRBD2; cdr3_length: 15; clone_size: once; j_call: TRBJ2-7; v_call: TRBV18; cdr3_nt: TGTGCCAGCTCACCATTTAGCGGGAGCTCCTACGAGCAGTACTTC; cdr3_aa: CASSPFSGSSYEQYF
d_call: NA; cdr3_length: 13; clone_size: NA; j_call: TRBJ1-2; v_call: TRBV15; cdr3_nt: TGTGCCACCAGCAAGTCCGGGACACATGGCTACACCTTC; cdr3_aa: CATSKSGTHGYTF